The rows below give T cell receptor beta chains drawn from one sample of a study of PD-L1 blockade in urothelial cancer. Only in-frame clones appear in the TCRdb table, and some are missing; sequencing was by immunoSEQ multiplex PCR. The sample has tens of thousands of clones, approximately 80% seen once. The input for sequencing was PBMCs, taken around atezolizumab (anti-PD-L1) treatment. All receptors come from a man in his 70s with urothelial cancer. CDR3s include the opening cysteine and the closing phenylalanine or tryptophan. A D gene is named only where the DNA matches it firmly. Size is omitted from some rows. Given values are once, few, many or a class for expanded clones.

d_gene: TRBD2
v_gene: TRBV2
abundance: .
j_gene: TRBJ2-2
CDR3nt: TGTGCCAGCAGTTCCCCGGGACTAGCGGGATATTCGAACACCGGGGAGCTGTTTTTT
CDR3aa: CASSSPGLAGYSNTGELFF

d_gene: .
v_gene: TRBV10-3
abundance: .
j_gene: TRBJ2-5
CDR3nt: TGTGCCATCAGTTTAAACCGGGGAAGTGGAGAGACCCAGTACTTC
CDR3aa: CAISLNRGSGETQYF

d_gene: .
v_gene: TRBV11-3
abundance: .
j_gene: TRBJ2-2
CDR3nt: TGTGCCAGCAGCCCCCACGTCGGGGAAAACACCGGGGAGCTGTTTTTT
CDR3aa: CASSPHVGENTGELFF

d_gene: TRBD2
v_gene: TRBV28
abundance: once
j_gene: TRBJ2-7
CDR3nt: TGTGCCAGCAGGGGAGGGCCGAGGTACGAGCAGTACTTC
CDR3aa: CASRGGPRYEQYF

d_gene: .
v_gene: TRBV5-6
abundance: .
j_gene: TRBJ1-1
CDR3nt: TGTGCCAGCAGCTTGGCGGGGGGGAACACTGAAGCTTTCTTT
CDR3aa: CASSLAGGNTEAFF

d_gene: TRBD1
v_gene: TRBV11-2
abundance: .
j_gene: TRBJ1-1
CDR3nt: TGTGCCAGCAGCTTAGTAGGGACAGGGATCACTGAAGCTTTCTTT
CDR3aa: CASSLVGTGITEAFF

d_gene: TRBD2
v_gene: TRBV18
abundance: .
j_gene: TRBJ2-1
CDR3nt: TGTGCCAGCTCACCACGGTCGCGGGAGGGGAGGGTCGGCTCCTACAATGAGCAGTTCTTC
CDR3aa: CASSPRSREGRVGSYNEQFF

d_gene: TRBD1
v_gene: TRBV10-2
abundance: few
j_gene: TRBJ2-3
CDR3nt: TGCGCCAGCAAGACCGGGACAGGGGGCCCAGATACGCAGTATTTT
CDR3aa: CASKTGTGGPDTQYF

d_gene: .
v_gene: TRBV18
abundance: .
j_gene: TRBJ2-5
CDR3nt: TGTGCCAGCTCACGCCGGACAGAACAAGAGACCCAGTACTTC
CDR3aa: CASSRRTEQETQYF

d_gene: .
v_gene: TRBV6-1
abundance: .
j_gene: TRBJ2-3
CDR3nt: TGTGCCAGCAGCCTAAACAGGGCCGATACGCAGTATTTT
CDR3aa: CASSLNRADTQYF

d_gene: .
v_gene: TRBV7-3
abundance: .
j_gene: TRBJ2-5
CDR3nt: TGTGCCAGCAGCCCAGAAGGACAGCAAGAGACCCAGTACTTC
CDR3aa: CASSPEGQQETQYF

d_gene: TRBD2
v_gene: TRBV11-3
abundance: .
j_gene: TRBJ2-1
CDR3nt: TGTGCCAGCAGCTATCGGACTAGCGGGGAGGGCGGGTCCTACAATGAGCAGTTCTTC
CDR3aa: CASSYRTSGEGGSYNEQFF

d_gene: .
v_gene: TRBV19
abundance: .
j_gene: TRBJ1-5
CDR3nt: TGTGCCAGTAGTCCCGGACATACAGGGTACAGCAATCAGCCCCAGCATTTT
CDR3aa: CASSPGHTGYSNQPQHF

d_gene: .
v_gene: TRBV5-1
abundance: .
j_gene: TRBJ2-5
CDR3nt: TGCGCCAGCAGCTTGTGGCCTCAGGGGCAAGAGACCCAGTACTTC
CDR3aa: CASSLWPQGQETQYF

d_gene: .
v_gene: TRBV5-1
abundance: .
j_gene: TRBJ2-1
CDR3nt: TGCGCCAGCAGTTCCCCTCGTGGTGATAGCGGAGACTACAATGAGCAGTTCTTC
CDR3aa: CASSSPRGDSGDYNEQFF

d_gene: TRBD1
v_gene: TRBV29-1
abundance: .
j_gene: TRBJ1-1
CDR3nt: TGCAGCGTTTGGACAGGGGGAGGGACTGAAGCTTTCTTT
CDR3aa: CSVWTGGGTEAFF

d_gene: TRBD2
v_gene: TRBV11-3
abundance: .
j_gene: TRBJ2-3
CDR3nt: TGTGCCAGCAGCTCCAGGACTAGTCTCAGCACAGATACGCAGTATTTT
CDR3aa: CASSSRTSLSTDTQYF

d_gene: TRBD1
v_gene: TRBV19
abundance: .
j_gene: TRBJ2-1
CDR3nt: TGTGCCAGTAGTACCGGGACAGGGGGCACTGAGCAGTTCTTC
CDR3aa: CASSTGTGGTEQFF

d_gene: .
v_gene: TRBV7-9
abundance: .
j_gene: TRBJ1-1
CDR3nt: TGTGCCAGCAGCTTAGGGGGCCTAGAAGGGGCTTTCTTT
CDR3aa: CASSLGGLEGAFF

d_gene: .
v_gene: TRBV27
abundance: .
j_gene: TRBJ2-3
CDR3nt: TGTGCCAGCAGTTCGGAGGTTGCAACAGATACGCAGTATTTT
CDR3aa: CASSSEVATDTQYF

d_gene: .
v_gene: TRBV2
abundance: once
j_gene: TRBJ1-4
CDR3nt: TGTGCCAGCAGTGATGGGATCCGGGGGGAAAAACTGTTTTTT
CDR3aa: CASSDGIRGEKLFF

d_gene: TRBD1
v_gene: TRBV13
abundance: .
j_gene: TRBJ2-6
CDR3nt: TGTGCCAGCAGCACCCGACAGGGAAGGTCTGGGGCCAACGTCCTGACTTTC
CDR3aa: CASSTRQGRSGANVLTF

d_gene: .
v_gene: TRBV27
abundance: few
j_gene: TRBJ1-5
CDR3nt: TGTGCCAGCAGTCCCCGGGACATCAATCAGCCCCAGCATTTT
CDR3aa: CASSPRDINQPQHF

d_gene: .
v_gene: TRBV18
abundance: once
j_gene: TRBJ1-1
CDR3nt: TGTGCCAGCTCACCCAACGAACAGGGTGGGGGTGAAGCTTTCTTT
CDR3aa: CASSPNEQGGGEAFF

d_gene: .
v_gene: TRBV5-1
abundance: .
j_gene: TRBJ1-1
CDR3nt: TGCGCCAGCACCATAACAACGGACAGGAACACTGAAGCTTTCTTT
CDR3aa: CASTITTDRNTEAFF

d_gene: .
v_gene: TRBV9
abundance: .
j_gene: TRBJ2-3
CDR3nt: TGTGCCAGCAGCGTAGTAGACGGGTACACAGATACGCAGTATTTT
CDR3aa: CASSVVDGYTDTQYF

d_gene: TRBD2
v_gene: TRBV5-1
abundance: .
j_gene: TRBJ2-7
CDR3nt: TGCGCCAGCAGCTTGTCTAGCGGGGCCCGCTCCTACGAGCAGTACTTC
CDR3aa: CASSLSSGARSYEQYF

d_gene: .
v_gene: TRBV5-1
abundance: .
j_gene: TRBJ2-7
CDR3nt: TGCGCCAGCAGCTTGGGGCAGGGCTTCTACGAGCAGTACTTC
CDR3aa: CASSLGQGFYEQYF

d_gene: TRBD2
v_gene: TRBV7-9
abundance: .
j_gene: TRBJ2-3
CDR3nt: TGTGCCAGCAGCGCACCCGCGACAGGGGGACTAGCGGGATCAGATACGCAGTATTTT
CDR3aa: CASSAPATGGLAGSDTQYF

d_gene: TRBD1
v_gene: TRBV5-1
abundance: .
j_gene: TRBJ1-1
CDR3nt: TGCGCCAGCAGCTTGGCAGACAGGGGCTCTGAAGCTTTCTTT
CDR3aa: CASSLADRGSEAFF

d_gene: TRBD1
v_gene: TRBV19
abundance: .
j_gene: TRBJ2-1
CDR3nt: TGTGCCAGTAGTACGAGACAGGGGGCGCGGAATGAGCAGTTCTTC
CDR3aa: CASSTRQGARNEQFF

d_gene: TRBD2
v_gene: TRBV10-2
abundance: .
j_gene: TRBJ2-3
CDR3nt: TGCGCCAGCAGTGAGGTCCCCGGGCGGGAGTTCGCAGATACGCAGTATTTT
CDR3aa: CASSEVPGREFADTQYF

d_gene: TRBD1
v_gene: TRBV10-3
abundance: .
j_gene: TRBJ2-1
CDR3nt: TGTGCCATCATAAAGGGGACAGGGGGAATCAATGAGCAGTTCTTC
CDR3aa: CAIIKGTGGINEQFF

d_gene: .
v_gene: TRBV28
abundance: .
j_gene: TRBJ2-7
CDR3nt: TGTGCCAGCAGTTTAATCGACTGGCGGTTCAATCCCAGGGTCAGGGTGGCGGACTACGAGCAGTACTTC
CDR3aa: CASSLIDWRFNPRVRVADYEQYF

d_gene: .
v_gene: TRBV9
abundance: .
j_gene: TRBJ2-3
CDR3nt: TGTGCCAGCAGCGTAGAAGACATAGTCACAGATACGCAGTATTTT
CDR3aa: CASSVEDIVTDTQYF

d_gene: TRBD1
v_gene: TRBV4-1
abundance: .
j_gene: TRBJ1-1
CDR3nt: TGCGCCAGCAGCCGAGGACAGGGTAGGACTTTCTTT
CDR3aa: CASSRGQGRTFF

d_gene: .
v_gene: TRBV1
abundance: few
j_gene: TRBJ1-5
CDR3nt: TGCACCAGCAGCCAATTGACAGGGCGGCAGCCCCAGCATTTT
CDR3aa: CTSSQLTGRQPQHF

d_gene: .
v_gene: TRBV4-1
abundance: few
j_gene: TRBJ2-2
CDR3nt: TGCGCCAGCAGCCAGAGGCAAGAGATCACCGGGGAGCTGTTTTTT
CDR3aa: CASSQRQEITGELFF

d_gene: TRBD2
v_gene: TRBV28
abundance: .
j_gene: TRBJ2-7
CDR3nt: TGTGCCAGCAGTTCACTGTCCGGGACTAGCGGTGAGCAGTACTTC
CDR3aa: CASSSLSGTSGEQYF

d_gene: .
v_gene: TRBV4-1
abundance: .
j_gene: TRBJ2-4
CDR3nt: TGCGCCAGCAGCCAAACCGGGACAAGACAAAACATTCAGTACTTC
CDR3aa: CASSQTGTRQNIQYF

d_gene: .
v_gene: TRBV2
abundance: .
j_gene: TRBJ2-2
CDR3nt: TGTGCCAGCCGGAGGGTAATCCTAAACACCGGGGAGCTGTTTTTT
CDR3aa: CASRRVILNTGELFF